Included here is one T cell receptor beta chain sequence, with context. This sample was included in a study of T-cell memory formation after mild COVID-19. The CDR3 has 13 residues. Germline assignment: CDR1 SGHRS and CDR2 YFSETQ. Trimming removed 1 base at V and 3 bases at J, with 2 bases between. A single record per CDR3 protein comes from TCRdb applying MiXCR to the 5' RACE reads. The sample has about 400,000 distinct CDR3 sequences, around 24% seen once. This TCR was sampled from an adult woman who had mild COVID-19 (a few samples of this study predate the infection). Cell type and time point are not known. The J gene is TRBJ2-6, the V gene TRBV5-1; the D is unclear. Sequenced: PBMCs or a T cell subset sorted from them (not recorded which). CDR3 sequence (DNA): TGCGCCAGCAGCTTGTTTGGGGCCAACGTCCTGACTTTC. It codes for CASSLFGANVLTF.